The sequence of this T cell receptor beta chain was determined in a study of blood T cell repertoires in COVID-19. In germline, CDR1 is SGHRS, CDR2 YFSETQ. V lost 0 bases to trimming and J lost 0 bases; unmatched junction nucleotides: 3. The CDR3 loop spans 16 amino acids. Clones were sequenced by immunoSEQ multiplex PCR, and TCRdb holds only the in-frame ones, with some missing. This sample yields over 350,000 clones, of which more than 75% are seen a single time; 10% belongs to the top ten. The sequenced material came from PBMCs or T cells enriched from blood (not recorded which). The gene calls are TRBV5-1 and TRBJ2-3; 8 bases line up with TRBD1. The receptor was derived from a woman between 45 and 60 years old who had recovered from COVID-19. The CDR3: CASSLDRGMSTDTQYF. The CDR3 bases are TGCGCCAGCAGCTTGGACAGGGGGATGAGCACAGATACGCAGTATTTT.